The 32 T cell receptor beta chains presented below share a single source sample, sequenced in a study of shared clonotypes between healthy human individuals. TCRdb's copy holds only in-frame clones and misses some; the assay was immunoSEQ multiplex PCR. This table has about 1 million clones, around 75% appearing once. Sequencing used memory CD4+ T cells sorted from blood. Sample subset: CD45RA-negative fraction. Receptors were obtained from a young man in good health.

This chain connects TRBV19 to TRBJ2-1, with TRBD1 matching 8 bases. Germline CDR1 is LNHDA and CDR2 is SQIVND (reference sequence). The CDR3 is made up of 19 amino acids. Losses at the gene ends were 8 bases for V and 2 bases for J; bases not matched to a gene: 20. This CDR3 is CASPRPGQAPPLTYNEQFF. CDR3 sequence (DNA): TGTGCCAGTCCCCGCCCGGGACAGGCACCGCCCCTTACCTACAATGAGCAGTTCTTC. Together with reference TRBV19 and TRBJ2-1, the CDR3 gives the full variable domain: DGGITQSPKYLFRKEGQNVTLSCEQNLNHDAMYWYRQDPGQGLRLIYYSQIVNDFQKGDIAEGYSVSREKKESFPLTVTSAQKNPTAFYLCASPRPGQAPPLTYNEQFFGPGTRLTVL.

This clone was observed a few times. The J gene is TRBJ1-5, the V gene TRBV15, with TRBD1 matching over 8 bases. The CDR3 length is 14 residues. With 3 bases clipped from V and 6 bases from J, the junction kept 4 bases outside the gene matches. Germline V CDR1 and CDR2: LNHNV, YYDKDF (reference sequence). CDR3 residues: CATSSDRGSQPQHF. The CDR3 DNA reads as TGTGCCACCAGCAGCGACAGGGGCTCTCAGCCCCAGCATTTT.

The chain is built from TRBV5-1 and TRBJ2-5, with D possibly matching TRBD2 (6 bases). This CDR3 spans 16 amino acids. Trimming took 3 bases from V and 0 from J, leaving 15 bases between them. Germline-derived CDR1 and CDR2 are SGHRS and YFSETQ. The CDR3 spells CASSSSGTLYQETQYF. As DNA, the CDR3 is TGCGCCAGCAGCTCCTCCGGGACTCTGTACCAAGAGACCCAGTACTTC.

V is TRBV5-4 and J is TRBJ2-5; perhaps D is TRBD1 or TRBD2 (5 bases each). The V end was cut by 4 bases, the J end by 2 bases, with 12 bases between. The germline V gene has CDR1 SGHNT and CDR2 YYREEE (reference sequence). This CDR3 region has 14 residues. CDR3 sequence reads: CASSPGPVQETQYF. DNA of the CDR3: TGTGCCAGCAGCCCGGGACCAGTTCAAGAGACCCAGTACTTC.

This rearrangement joins TRBV5-5 to TRBJ2-7; TRBD1 or TRBD2 may be the D gene (5 bases each). In germline, CDR1 is SGHKS, CDR2 YYEKEE (reference sequence). Deletions cut 4 bases from V and 0 bases from J, with 14 bases between. This CDR3 is 15 amino acids long. The CDR3 DNA sequence: TGTGCCAGCAGCCACGAGGGGTATAACTCCTACGAGCAGTACTTC. Translating gives CASSHEGYNSYEQYF. Variable domain in full (rest from reference TRBV5-5 and TRBJ2-7): DAGVTQSPTHLIKTRGQQVTLRCSPISGHKSVSWYQQVLGQGPQFIFQYYEKEERGRGNFPDRFSARQFPNYSSELNVNALLLGDSALYLCASSHEGYNSYEQYFGPGTRLTVT.

With respect to this clone: This specimen includes other DNA sequences encoding the same CDR3. This rearrangement joins TRBV7-2 to TRBJ1-1, with 9 nucleotides matching TRBD1. The CDR3 has 14 residues. From germline, CDR1 is SGHTA and CDR2 FQGNSA. With 6 bases clipped from V and 1 base from J, the junction kept 3 bases outside the gene matches. Here the CDR3 reads CASSKDRGNTEAFF. CDR3 nucleotides: TGTGCCAGCAGTAAGGACAGGGGGAACACTGAAGCTTTCTTT. Looking up the rest from reference TRBV7-2 and TRBJ1-1 gives the full variable domain: GAGVSQSPSNKVTEKGKDVELRCDPISGHTALYWYRQSLGQGLEFLIYFQGNSAPDKSGLPSDRFSAERTGGSVSTLTIQRTQQEDSAVYLCASSKDRGNTEAFFGQGTRLTVV.

This chain links TRBV7-9 with TRBJ1-1; no clear D gene. This CDR3 contains 13 residues. The germline CDR1 and CDR2 sequences are SEHNR and FQNEAQ (reference sequence). Between the trimmed V and J ends, which lost 3 bases and 3 bases, there was a span of 8 bases. The CDR3 nucleotides read TGTGCCAGCAGCTTGCAAAGTGACACTGAAGCTTTCTTT. This encodes CASSLQSDTEAFF.

This clone showed up just a few times. The chain has TRBV2 and TRBJ1-2, with 8 bases lining up with TRBD1. The V gene's germline CDR1 is SNHLY and CDR2 FYNNEI. The CDR3 extends over 16 amino acids. The J segment lost 0 bases and the V segment lost 6 bases, leaving 9 bases of the junction unmatched. The CDR3 DNA is TGTGCCAGCAGCTCCGGGACAGGCAGACCTAACTATGGCTACACCTTC. It yields the protein CASSSGTGRPNYGYTF.

This clone was detected only once. In the same sample, other DNA sequences code for this CDR3. The chain combines TRBV5-1 with TRBJ2-1, with D possibly TRBD2 on 6 matching bases. The germline gives CDR1 SGHRS, CDR2 YFSETQ. Trimming pared 0 bases from V and 3 bases from J, leaving 10 bases between. CDR3 length: 15 residues. The CDR3 DNA is TGCGCCAGCAGCTTGGTGGCGGGGAACTACAATGAGCAGTTCTTC. Encoded protein: CASSLVAGNYNEQFF.

J is TRBJ1-3 and V is TRBV7-2; D is ambiguous. With 3 bases removed from V and 6 bases from J, the gap between germline ends came to 12 bases. CDR3 length: 14 amino acids. Germline V gene sequence: CDR1 SGHTA, CDR2 FQGNSA. CDR3 nucleotides: TGTGCCAGCAGCTTGGGTGTCCCCGTAAACACCATATATTTT. It is translated as CASSLGVPVNTIYF.

The rearrangement links TRBV28 to TRBJ1-3, with D maybe TRBD1 (5 bases). CDR1 is MDHEN and CDR2 is SYDVKM in the germline V gene. Deletions cut 7 bases from V and 4 bases from J, with 14 bases between. This CDR3 is 14 amino acids long. The chain's CDR3 is CASTFQGGGNTIYF. The DNA for the CDR3 is TGTGCCAGCACCTTCCAGGGTGGGGGAAACACCATATATTTT.

This clone was seen many times. The chain joins TRBV5-1 to TRBJ2-3; TRBD2 agrees at 10 bases. Germline CDR1 SGHRS, CDR2 YFSETQ. Unmatched junction bases numbered 6, after V lost 3 bases and J lost 2 bases. The CDR3 has 16 amino acids. CDR3 coding DNA: TGCGCCAGCAGCTCATACAGCGGGGGGGCCACAGATACGCAGTATTTT. This sequence encodes CASSSYSGGATDTQYF.

The V and J genes are TRBV11-2 and TRBJ1-6; 7 nucleotides align to TRBD1. Germline V gene data show CDR1 as SGHAT and CDR2 as FQNNGV. V lost 8 bases to trimming and J lost 6 bases; unmatched junction nucleotides: 7. This CDR3 is built from 14 residues. The CDR3 DNA sequence: TGTGCCAGCTCACAGGGGTCGACTAATTCACCCCTCCACTTT. This encodes CASSQGSTNSPLHF.

This clone was counted a single time. The gene calls are TRBV2 and TRBJ2-2; 7 bases align to TRBD1. There are 13 residues in the CDR3. Germline-derived CDR1 and CDR2 are SNHLY and FYNNEI. V dropped 5 bases and J dropped 3; count of bases not matched to a gene: 0. The CDR3 here is CASSQGDTGELFF. CDR3 coding DNA: TGTGCCAGCAGTCAGGGGGACACCGGGGAGCTGTTTTTT.

The chain uses TRBV13 and TRBJ2-3; no firm D call. Trimming removed 3 bases at V and 7 bases at J, with 8 bases between. The CDR3 spans 12 residues. CDR1 is PRHDT and CDR2 is FYEKMQ in the germline V gene (reference sequence). The CDR3 region has the DNA TGTGCCAGCAGCTTCGAGCAATATACGCAGTATTTT. Its translation is CASSFEQYTQYF.

The chain couples TRBV28 to TRBJ1-2, with a tentative D call TRBD1 (5 bases). The CDR3 loop spans 12 amino acids. Trimming pared 5 bases from V and 7 bases from J, leaving 11 bases between. CDR1 is MDHEN and CDR2 is SYDVKM in the germline V gene. This CDR3 is CASSDRTTGYTF. The CDR3 nucleotides read TGTGCCAGCAGTGACCGGACAACTGGCTACACCTTC.

On this clone: Other DNA sequences in the sample encode the same CDR3. This chain links TRBV10-3 with TRBJ2-7; TRBD2 is a possible D gene (6 bases). The CDR3 extends over 11 amino acids. The ends were cut back, 10 bases at V and 3 bases at J, with 10 bases in the middle. The germline CDR1 and CDR2 sequences are ENHRY and SYGVKD. CDR3 nucleotide sequence: TGTGCCACCGGGGGAGGCTACGAGCAGTACTTC. This sequence encodes CATGGGYEQYF.

CDR3 in DNA: TGTGCCAGCAGCGACCGGACGGGACAGTTAAACACCGGGGAGCTGTTTTTT. Protein product: CASSDRTGQLNTGELFF. This chain links TRBV7-2 with TRBJ2-2, with 7 bases identical to TRBD1. Germline V gene sequence: CDR1 SGHTA, CDR2 FQGNSA. CDR3 length: 17 amino acids. V was pared by 5 bases and J by 2 bases, with 11 bases of the junction left unmatched.

J is TRBJ2-3 and V is TRBV19; 7 nucleotides match TRBD1. The CDR3 sequence is 15 residues long. The V gene end was trimmed by 6 bases and the J gene end by 0 bases; junction bases not matched to a gene: 6. Germline CDR1 reads LNHDA; CDR2 reads SQIVND (reference sequence). The CDR3 protein is CASRRQGGSTDTQYF. Written as DNA, the CDR3 is TGTGCCAGTAGGCGACAGGGCGGAAGCACAGATACGCAGTATTTT.

This sequence joins TRBV5-6 and TRBJ1-1, with D perhaps matching TRBD1 (6 bases). V dropped 0 bases and J dropped 2 bases, with 14 bases sitting between them. The CDR3 length is 16 residues. Germline CDR1 is SGHDT and CDR2 is YYEEEE. CDR3 nucleotides: TGTGCCAGCAGCTTGGGGGACATTGGGGGCAACACTGAAGCTTTCTTT. Residues: CASSLGDIGGNTEAFF.

V and J are TRBV19 and TRBJ2-5, with 10 bases fitting TRBD1. The CDR3 loop spans 15 amino acids. Germline V gene data show CDR1 as LNHDA and CDR2 as SQIVND (reference sequence). Trimming took 7 bases from V and 5 from J; bases not matched to a gene: 10. CDR3 in DNA: TGTGCCAGTATGCCGACAGGGGGCGTAGCGGAGACCCAGTACTTC. The encoded protein is CASMPTGGVAETQYF.

This clone was recorded once. This chain uses TRBV11-2 with TRBJ1-1; 9 positions match TRBD1. The CDR3 extends over 16 amino acids. J lost 6 bases, V lost 0 bases, and 8 bases had no gene match. Per germline, CDR1 SGHAT and CDR2 FQNNGV. CDR3 nucleotide sequence: TGTGCCAGCAGCTTAGATTCACGGGGACAGGGCCCTGAAGCTTTCTTT. Amino acids: CASSLDSRGQGPEAFF.

In this sample, this clone turned up a few times. The identical CDR3 is also encoded by other nucleotide sequences in the sample. V gene TRBV19 combines with J gene TRBJ1-5; TRBD1 is a possible D gene (5 bases). V shed 6 bases and J shed 2 bases, with 8 bases lying between them. The germline V gene has CDR1 LNHDA and CDR2 SQIVND (reference sequence). This CDR3 region has 13 residues. For the CDR3, the DNA is TGTGCCAGTAGCAGGGATCGCAATCAGCCCCAGCATTTT. Its translation is CASSRDRNQPQHF.

The chain has TRBV13 and TRBJ1-3, with TRBD1 identical over 8 bases. From germline, CDR1 is PRHDT and CDR2 FYEKMQ (reference sequence). This CDR3 spans 16 amino acids. V shed 6 bases, J shed 1 base, and the junction held 8 bases outside the gene matches. The CDR3 DNA reads as TGTGCCAGCAGGTCAACCTGGACAGGGTCTGGAAACACCATATATTTT. This encodes CASRSTWTGSGNTIYF. The variable domain in full, with the rest retrieved from reference TRBV13 and TRBJ1-3, is AAGVIQSPRHLIKEKRETATLKCYPIPRHDTVYWYQQGPGQDPQFLISFYEKMQSDKGSIPDRFSAQQFSDYHSELNMSSLELGDSALYFCASRSTWTGSGNTIYFGEGSWLTVV.

This clone turned up a few times. The rearrangement links TRBV2 to TRBJ1-2; D ambiguous. This CDR3 has 15 residues. CDR1 SNHLY and CDR2 FYNNEI come from the germline V gene. V was clipped by 0 bases and J by 2 bases, with 10 bases between them. CDR3 in amino acids: CASSEALTGNYGYTF. The CDR3 DNA reads as TGTGCCAGCAGTGAAGCCCTGACGGGGAACTATGGCTACACCTTC.

This rearrangement joins TRBV18 to TRBJ2-7; TRBD2 matches 8 bases. The CDR3 runs 15 residues. Germline trimming cut 0 bases from V and 4 bases from J; bases unmatched to any gene: 5. The germline V gene has CDR1 KGHSH and CDR2 LQKENI. The CDR3 DNA reads as TGTGCCAGCTCACCACCGGGACTAGGGCCGTACGAGCAGTACTTC. It codes for CASSPPGLGPYEQYF.

The genes are TRBV5-5 and TRBJ2-3; D is undetermined. The CDR3 extends over 13 amino acids. With 2 bases removed from V and 2 bases from J, the gap between germline ends came to 6 bases. The V gene's germline CDR1 is SGHKS and CDR2 YYEKEE (reference sequence). CDR3 residues: CASSLSTTDTQYF. CDR3 DNA sequence: TGTGCCAGCAGCTTATCTACCACAGATACGCAGTATTTT.

The chain carries TRBV30 and TRBJ2-1; D not certain. Germline V gene data show CDR1 as GTSNPN and CDR2 as SVGIG (reference sequence). Trimming removed 0 bases at V and 2 bases at J, with 20 bases between. CDR3 length: 18 residues. The CDR3 nucleotides read TGTGCCTGGAGTGTAGGGTTCGCAGTATCGGGTACCTACAATGAGCAGTTCTTC. Protein product: CAWSVGFAVSGTYNEQFF.

This chain connects TRBV18 to TRBJ2-7, with unresolved D. This CDR3 is built from 14 residues. Trimming left V 6 bases short and J 4 bases short, with 16 bases between. CDR1 is KGHSH, CDR2 LQKENI, per germline. CDR3 sequence: CASSPRGPTYEQYF. CDR3 coding DNA: TGTGCCAGCTCCCCCCGAGGCCCGACTTACGAGCAGTACTTC.

The chain employs TRBV19 and TRBJ2-7; 9 bases line up with TRBD1. CDR3 size: 13 residues. J lost 5 bases, V lost 8 bases, and 7 bases had no gene match. The germline CDR1 and CDR2 sequences are LNHDA and SQIVND (reference sequence). CDR3 amino acids: CASRKQGAHEQYF. The CDR3 bases are TGTGCCAGTCGGAAACAGGGGGCCCACGAGCAGTACTTC.

This clone was picked up a small number of times. The gene calls are TRBV5-5 and TRBJ1-3, with TRBD1 as a possible D gene (6 bases). Germline values: CDR1 SGHKS, CDR2 YYEKEE (reference sequence). The CDR3 is 13 residues long. V lost 4 bases and J 4 bases, leaving 9 bases between the germline ends. CDR3 sequence: CASSRDKGNTIYF. The CDR3 DNA reads as TGTGCCAGCAGCAGGGACAAGGGAAACACCATATATTTT.

The chain couples TRBV5-4 to TRBJ2-2, with 11 nucleotides matching TRBD1. There are 16 residues in the CDR3. The germline gives CDR1 SGHNT, CDR2 YYREEE (reference sequence). The J segment lost 4 bases and the V segment lost 4 bases, leaving 6 bases of the junction unmatched. The CDR3 here is CASSHPGQGVTGELFF. As DNA, the CDR3 is TGTGCCAGCAGCCACCCGGGACAGGGGGTCACCGGGGAGCTGTTTTTT.